This T cell receptor beta chain is drawn from a study of blood T cells in healthy people across ages. The V end was cut by 1 base, the J end by 2 bases, with 8 bases between. CDR1 is SQVTM and CDR2 is ANQGSEA in the germline V gene. This CDR3 has 13 residues. Using a J-beta primer mix together with a sample-barcoded 5' primer, a second PCR was run for about 7 to 12 cycles. TCRdb re-called the 5' RACE reads through MiXCR, storing one row per CDR3 protein. The sample shows approximately 490,000 distinct CDR3 sequences, nearly 25% of them seen only once. The same specimen was also included in a second study, on T cells of mothers and their children.

The sequencing sample was made of blood. The chain couples TRBV29-1 to TRBJ2-5; unclear D gene. The sequence derives from a boy aged 5-17 years in good health. The CDR3 DNA reads as TGCAGCGTTGAAGCAGGTATTCAAGAGACCCAGTACTTC. The encoded protein is CSVEAGIQETQYF.